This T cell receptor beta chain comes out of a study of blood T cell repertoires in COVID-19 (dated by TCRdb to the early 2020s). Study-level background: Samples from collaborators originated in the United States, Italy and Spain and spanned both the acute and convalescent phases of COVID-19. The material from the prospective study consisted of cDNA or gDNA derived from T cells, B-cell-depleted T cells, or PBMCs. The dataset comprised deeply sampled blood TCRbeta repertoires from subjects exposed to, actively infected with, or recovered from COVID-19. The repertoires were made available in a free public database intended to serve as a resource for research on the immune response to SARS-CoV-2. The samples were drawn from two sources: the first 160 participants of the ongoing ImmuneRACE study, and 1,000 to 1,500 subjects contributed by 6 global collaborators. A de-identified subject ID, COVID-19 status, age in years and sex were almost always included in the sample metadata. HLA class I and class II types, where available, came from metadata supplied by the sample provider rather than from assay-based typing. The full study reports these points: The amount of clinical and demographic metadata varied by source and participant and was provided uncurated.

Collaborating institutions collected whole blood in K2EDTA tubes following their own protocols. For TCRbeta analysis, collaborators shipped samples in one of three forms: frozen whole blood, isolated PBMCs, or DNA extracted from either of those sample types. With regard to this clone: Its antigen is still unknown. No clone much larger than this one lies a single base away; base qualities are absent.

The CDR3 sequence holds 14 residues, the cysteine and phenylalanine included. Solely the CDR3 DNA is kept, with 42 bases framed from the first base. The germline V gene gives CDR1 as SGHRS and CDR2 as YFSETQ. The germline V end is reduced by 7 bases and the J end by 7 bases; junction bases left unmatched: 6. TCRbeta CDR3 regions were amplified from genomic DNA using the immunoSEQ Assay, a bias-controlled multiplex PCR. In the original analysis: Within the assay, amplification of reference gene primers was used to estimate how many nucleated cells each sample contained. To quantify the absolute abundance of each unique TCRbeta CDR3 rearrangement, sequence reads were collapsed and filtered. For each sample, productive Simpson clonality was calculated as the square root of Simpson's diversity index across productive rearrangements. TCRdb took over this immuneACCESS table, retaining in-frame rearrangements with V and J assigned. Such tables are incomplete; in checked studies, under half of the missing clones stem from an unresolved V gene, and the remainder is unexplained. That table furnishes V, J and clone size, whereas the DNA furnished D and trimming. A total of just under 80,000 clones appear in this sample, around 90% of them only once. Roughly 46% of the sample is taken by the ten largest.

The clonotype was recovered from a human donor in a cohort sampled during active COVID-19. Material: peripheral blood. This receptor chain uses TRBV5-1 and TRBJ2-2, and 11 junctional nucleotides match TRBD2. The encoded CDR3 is CASATSGSSGELFF. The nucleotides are TGCGCCAGCGCCACTAGCGGGAGTAGCGGGGAGCTGTTTTTT.